This T cell receptor beta chain appears in the sequencing data of a study of beta chain features in type 1 diabetes. Study at large: Age, gender, cell numbers and subset yield matched between patients and controls. Study-level findings and limits: Type 1 diabetes patients had moderately but significantly shorter TCRB CDR3s in all four CD4+ subsets. At VDJ recombination sites, type 1 diabetes patients had fewer insertions and more deleted nucleotides.

Purity exceeding 95% was reached by all sorted populations. The authors reverse transcribed all of the isolated RNA, so sequencing captured expressed TCRB transcripts. The table came from immunoSEQ multiplex PCR; TCRdb's copy has only in-frame clones and leaves some out. The table has about 470,000 clones, 30% seen once; the top ten hold around 0.065%. With regard to this clone: The antigen remains unidentified.

Sequenced input: naive CD4+ T cells from blood. This clonotype originated in a man aged 18 to 30 in good health.

CDR3 region: CASSLVQGVSNEQFF. The CDR3, as DNA: TGCGCCAGCAGCTTGGTGCAGGGGGTGAGCAATGAGCAGTTCTTC. The rearrangement joins TRBV5-1 to TRBJ2-1, with 7 bases aligning to TRBD1. V trimming: 0 bases; J trimming: 6 bases; junction bases outside the gene matches: 6. The CDR3 loop spans 15 amino acids. CDR1 is SGHRS and CDR2 is YFSETQ in the germline V gene. The whole variable domain, remainder taken from reference TRBV5-1 and TRBJ2-1, is KAGVTQTPRYLIKTRGQQVTLSCSPISGHRSVSWYQQTPGQGLQFLFEYFSETQRNKGNFPGRFSGRQFSNSRSEMNVSTLELGDSALYLCASSLVQGVSNEQFFGPGTRLTVL.